This T cell receptor beta chain was found in a study of T cell responses to AZD1222 COVID-19 vaccine. Study outcomes and limitations: Donors were chiefly white British, with a greater number of females, and clonal diversity was perhaps underestimated.

With V trimmed by 6 bases and J by 7 bases, 10 bases remained unmatched. This CDR3 has 14 residues. The germline CDR1 and CDR2 sequences are MDHEN and SYDVKM. Second doses at about 4 or about 12 weeks were pooled. As to this clone: Antigen unknown.

Sequencing used immunoSEQ multiplex PCR; TCRdb keeps in-frame clones, though not all of them. Of some 120,000 clones listed, more than 65% are singletons. This TCR was recovered from an adult who received the AZD1222 COVID-19 vaccine. The chain is built from TRBV28 and TRBJ1-2; 8 bases match TRBD1. The source was peripheral blood, collected 28 days after the second AZD1222 dose. CDR3 region: CASSSTNRGSGYTF. DNA of the CDR3: TGTGCCAGCAGCTCCACCAACAGGGGGTCTGGCTACACCTTC.